Each of the 15 T cell receptor beta chains below was sequenced from the same sample in a study of T-cell memory formation after mild COVID-19. A single record per CDR3 protein comes from TCRdb applying MiXCR to the 5' RACE reads. This sample has roughly 550,000 distinct CDR3 sequences, with about a fifth found just once. The sequenced material came from PBMCs or a T cell subset sorted from them (not recorded which). These receptors were collected from an adult woman who had mild COVID-19 (a few samples of this study predate the infection). Cell type and time point are not known.

The rearrangement joins TRBV30 to TRBJ2-2, with 7 bases fitting TRBD2. With 4 bases clipped from V and 1 base from J, the junction kept 0 bases outside the gene matches. This CDR3 has 13 amino acids. CDR1 GTSNPN and CDR2 SVGIG come from the germline V gene (reference sequence). In DNA form, the CDR3 reads TGTGCCTGGACTAGCGGGAACACCGGGGAGCTGTTTTTT. Translating it yields CAWTSGNTGELFF.

V is TRBV5-1 and J is TRBJ2-1; D gene ambiguous. V lost 0 bases to trimming and J lost 3 bases, with 13 bases between them. Germline lookup yields CDR1 SGHRS and CDR2 YFSETQ. The CDR3 totals 16 residues. The CDR3 DNA is TGCGCCAGCAGCTTGGTTCCGTGGAATAGCTACAATGAGCAGTTCTTC. This gives the protein CASSLVPWNSYNEQFF. Looking up the rest from reference TRBV5-1 and TRBJ2-1 gives the full variable domain: KAGVTQTPRYLIKTRGQQVTLSCSPISGHRSVSWYQQTPGQGLQFLFEYFSETQRNKGNFPGRFSGRQFSNSRSEMNVSTLELGDSALYLCASSLVPWNSYNEQFFGPGTRLTVL.

The chain couples TRBV18 to TRBJ2-1, with 12 bases aligning to TRBD2. CDR1 is KGHSH, CDR2 LQKENI, per germline. The J segment lost 9 bases and the V segment lost 2 bases, leaving 5 bases of the junction unmatched. The length of the CDR3 is 15 residues. The CDR3 coding sequence is TGTGCCAGCTCACCAGGCCCTAGCGGGGGGGCTGAGCAGTTCTTC. Its translation is CASSPGPSGGAEQFF.

This clonotype was seen more than once but under ten times. The chain joins TRBV5-1 to TRBJ2-6; the D gene is possibly TRBD1 (5 bases). This CDR3 has 16 residues. Germline loops: CDR1 SGHRS, CDR2 YFSETQ. V lost 4 bases, J lost 0 bases, and 11 bases lay in between. The chain's CDR3 is CASSQRGSSGANVLTF. Written as DNA, the CDR3 is TGCGCCAGCAGCCAAAGGGGAAGCTCTGGGGCCAACGTCCTGACTTTC.

This clonotype occurred a few times. The V call is TRBV7-9, the J call TRBJ2-7; weak D call: TRBD1 (6 bases). This CDR3 has 14 amino acids. CDR1 and CDR2 from the germline V gene are SEHNR and FQNEAQ (reference sequence). Trimming left V 4 bases short and J 0 bases short, with 10 bases between. CDR3 residues: CASSWTVVSYEQYF. CDR3 coding DNA: TGTGCCAGCAGCTGGACAGTTGTCTCCTACGAGCAGTACTTC.

This clonotype was detected only a few times. The CDR3 DNA follows: TGTGCCAGCAGCTTGGGACAGGGATTCAATGAGCAGTTCTTC. It yields the protein CASSLGQGFNEQFF. V is TRBV7-2 and J is TRBJ2-1, with 9 positions matching TRBD1. CDR1 is SGHTA, CDR2 FQGNSA, per germline. Unmatched junction bases numbered 3, after V lost 3 bases and J lost 6 bases. CDR3 length: 14 amino acids.

This clonotype was detected many times. This chain joins TRBV7-9 and TRBJ2-3; maybe TRBD2 (6 bases). This CDR3 is 14 amino acids long. Germline V gives CDR1 SEHNR, CDR2 FQNEAQ (reference sequence). V was trimmed by 6 bases and J by 2 bases, leaving 12 bases between them. CDR3 coding DNA: TGTGCCAGCAGTTTCGGGGGAAACACAGATACGCAGTATTTT. Its translation: CASSFGGNTDTQYF.

CDR3 protein: CASRNPGKRDEQFF. The CDR3 DNA is TGTGCCAGCAGAAACCCCGGGAAGCGAGATGAGCAGTTCTTC. This rearrangement joins TRBV5-5 to TRBJ2-1, with a tentative D call TRBD2 (5 bases). Germline V gene lookup returns CDR1 SGHKS and CDR2 YYEKEE (reference sequence). Trimming took 5 bases from V and 8 from J, leaving 17 bases between them. There are 14 residues in the CDR3.

J is TRBJ1-4 and V is TRBV20-1, with 7 bases identical to TRBD1. The CDR3 is 12 residues long. Germline assignment: CDR1 DFQATT and CDR2 SNEGSKA (reference sequence). CDR3 amino acids: CGAGGAREKLFF. DNA of the CDR3: TGCGGCGCAGGGGGGGCTCGAGAAAAACTGTTTTTT.

This clonotype was observed a few times. V gene TRBV9 combines with J gene TRBJ2-1; no firm D call. Trimming removed 2 bases from V and 5 bases from J, with 8 bases in between. The CDR3 loop spans 13 amino acids. Looked up from germline, CDR1 is SGDLS and CDR2 is YYNGEE. The CDR3 DNA reads TGTGCCAGCAGCGTCAGTATGGACAATGAGCAGTTCTTC. Its translation is CASSVSMDNEQFF.

This clonotype was detected only a few times. The chain employs TRBV12-3 or TRBV12-4 and TRBJ2-7; 9 positions match TRBD2. V dropped 7 bases and J dropped 10; count of bases not matched to a gene: 8. CDR3 length: 12 residues. CDR3 loop: CASKYSGGSQYF. CDR3 in DNA: TGTGCCAGCAAGTACAGCGGGGGGAGCCAGTACTTC.

The CDR3 is CASSLWDRVDGYTF. In DNA form, the CDR3 reads TGCGCCAGCAGCTTATGGGACAGGGTGGATGGCTACACCTTC. The V gene is TRBV5-1, the J gene TRBJ1-2, with TRBD1 identical over 9 bases. Per the germline V gene, CDR1 is SGHRS and CDR2 is YFSETQ. The junction had 5 bases not matched to a gene; V was cut back by 2 bases and J by 6 bases. CDR3 length: 14 residues.

V is TRBV5-6 and J is TRBJ1-1; no clear D. The CDR3 loop spans 12 amino acids. The germline CDR1 and CDR2 sequences are SGHDT and YYEEEE. V was cut by 3 bases and J by 8 bases, with 11 bases left in between. CDR3 sequence (DNA): TGTGCCAGCAGCTCACTTCGGACGGAAGCTTTCTTT. It is translated as CASSSLRTEAFF.

The V call is TRBV18, the J call TRBJ1-1; D might be TRBD1 (5 bases). The length of the CDR3 is 17 residues. With 3 bases removed from V and 0 bases from J, the gap between germline ends came to 17 bases. Germline lookup yields CDR1 KGHSH and CDR2 LQKENI. The CDR3 coding sequence is TGTGCCAGCTCACCGGGCAGCTTCTTGGACATGAACACTGAAGCTTTCTTT. Protein product: CASSPGSFLDMNTEAFF.

The chain carries TRBV12-3 or TRBV12-4 and TRBJ1-1, with D maybe TRBD1 (5 bases). Trimming removed 2 bases from V and 0 bases from J, with 19 bases in between. This CDR3 contains 18 residues. The CDR3 sequence is CASSLKERGLLMNTEAFF. Here the CDR3 DNA reads TGTGCCAGCAGTTTAAAGGAACGGGGACTCCTAATGAACACTGAAGCTTTCTTT.